This TCR beta chain is drawn from a study of cytomegalovirus exposure and HLA in healthy donors. Background on the study: The roughly 130 validation repertoires used the same platform as the roughly 720 first-cohort repertoires (as reported by a later analysis). Whole-study results and caveats: Most TCR sequences were rare, but some public TCRs occurred in many donors. First-cohort TCR clusters tended to co-occur in the 90 to 150 validation repertoires, a later analysis found.

Here immunoSEQ multiplex PCR was the method, and the copy in TCRdb shows in-frame clones only, minus some. The sample lists about 240,000 clones, approximately 86% occurring once. This clone was detected many times. No antigen is known for it. V lost 5 bases, J lost 5 bases, and 6 bases lay in between. The CDR3 has 11 amino acids. From germline, CDR1 is MDHEN and CDR2 SYDVKM. The V call is TRBV28, the J call TRBJ2-5, with D tentatively TRBD1 (6 bases). The receptor was derived from a woman aged 25 to 45 in good health and CMV-seropositive. Sample: PBMCs. This CDR3 reads CASSDRETQYF. CDR3 in DNA: TGTGCCAGCAGTGACAGGGAGACCCAGTACTTC. The whole variable domain, filled in from reference TRBV28 and TRBJ2-5, reads DVKVTQSSRYLVKRTGEKVFLECVQDMDHENMFWYRQDPGLGLRLIYFSYDVKMKEKGDIPEGYSVSREKKERFSLILESASTNQTSMYLCASSDRETQYFGPGTRLLVL.